This T cell receptor (beta chain) derives from a study of long-term antiretroviral therapy in people with HIV. About this clone: Antigen unknown.

The junction had 10 bases not matched to a gene; V was cut back by 4 bases and J by 2 bases. Germline CDR1 SGHDT, CDR2 YYEEEE. The CDR3 has 17 residues. A v3.0 immunoSEQ assay was performed at survey level. Profiled with immunoSEQ multiplex PCR; TCRdb holds only in-frame clones, not every one. The data contain tens of thousands of clones, roughly 86% of them singletons. Whole-study results and caveats: Compared with controls, HIV repertoires showed narrower CDR3 length ranges. Pre-ART expanded TRB clones stayed dominant throughout, though often decreasing after ART.

Two or more post-ART PBMC samples, plus at least one pre-ART sample, were available for each donor. The source was unsorted PBMCs, collected 0.8 years after starting antiretroviral therapy. This chain uses TRBV5-6 with TRBJ1-5; 9 bases fit TRBD1. The receptor's source is a woman aged 25-40 years with HIV. The CDR3 loop reads CASSIGTGFGGNQPQHF. CDR3 sequence (DNA): TGTGCCAGCAGCATCGGGACAGGGTTTGGCGGCAATCAGCCCCAGCATTTT. The full variable domain, its missing parts supplied by reference TRBV5-6 and TRBJ1-5, is DAGVTQSPTHLIKTRGQQVTLRCSPKSGHDTVSWYQQALGQGPQFIFQYYEEEERQRGNFPDRFSGHQFPNYSSELNVNALLLGDSALYLCASSIGTGFGGNQPQHFGDGTRLSIL.